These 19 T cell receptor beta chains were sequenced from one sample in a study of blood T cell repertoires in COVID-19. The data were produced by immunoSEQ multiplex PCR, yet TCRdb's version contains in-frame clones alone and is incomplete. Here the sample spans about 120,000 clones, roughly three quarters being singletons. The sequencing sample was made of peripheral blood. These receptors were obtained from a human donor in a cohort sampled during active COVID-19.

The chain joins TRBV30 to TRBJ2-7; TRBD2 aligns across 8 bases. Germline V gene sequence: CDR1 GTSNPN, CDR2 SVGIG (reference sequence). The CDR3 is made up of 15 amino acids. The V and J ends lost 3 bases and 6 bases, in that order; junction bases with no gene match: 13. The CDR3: CAWRKREFVYGEQYF. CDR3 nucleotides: TGTGCCTGGAGGAAGCGGGAGTTCGTTTATGGCGAGCAGTACTTC.

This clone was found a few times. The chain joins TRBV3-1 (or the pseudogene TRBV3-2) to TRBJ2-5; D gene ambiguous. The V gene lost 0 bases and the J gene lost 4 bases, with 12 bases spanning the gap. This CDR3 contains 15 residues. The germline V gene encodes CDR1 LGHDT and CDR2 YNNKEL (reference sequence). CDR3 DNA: TGTGCCAGCAGCCAAGATTCCGGGTCCTTAGAGACCCAGTACTTC. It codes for CASSQDSGSLETQYF.

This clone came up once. CDR3 sequence (DNA): TGTGCCAGCAGAAATCCGGGACAGGGTTACGAGCAGTACTTC. Translated, it gives CASRNPGQGYEQYF. The V gene is TRBV11-2, the J gene TRBJ2-7; 9 bases map to TRBD1. The junction had 7 bases not matched to a gene; V was cut back by 6 bases and J by 4 bases. CDR1 SGHAT and CDR2 FQNNGV come from the germline V gene. This CDR3 region has 14 residues.

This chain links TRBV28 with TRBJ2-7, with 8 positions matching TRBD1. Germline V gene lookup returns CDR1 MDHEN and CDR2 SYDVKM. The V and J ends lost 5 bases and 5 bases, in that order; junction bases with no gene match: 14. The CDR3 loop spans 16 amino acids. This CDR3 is CASSPFLAGGKNEQYF. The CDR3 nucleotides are TGTGCCAGCAGTCCATTTTTGGCAGGGGGCAAGAACGAGCAGTACTTC.

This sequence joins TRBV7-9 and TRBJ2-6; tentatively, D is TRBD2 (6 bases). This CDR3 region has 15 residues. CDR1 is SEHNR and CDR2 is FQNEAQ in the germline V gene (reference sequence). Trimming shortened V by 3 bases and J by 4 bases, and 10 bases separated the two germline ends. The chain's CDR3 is CASSFAGTGANVLTF. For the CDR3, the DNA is TGTGCCAGCAGCTTCGCGGGGACCGGGGCCAACGTCCTGACTTTC.

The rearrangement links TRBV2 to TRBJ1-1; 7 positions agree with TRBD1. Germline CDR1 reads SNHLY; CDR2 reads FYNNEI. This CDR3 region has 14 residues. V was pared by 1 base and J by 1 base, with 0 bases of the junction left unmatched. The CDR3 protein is CASSEGTGNTEAFF. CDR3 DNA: TGTGCCAGCAGTGAAGGGACAGGGAACACTGAAGCTTTCTTT.

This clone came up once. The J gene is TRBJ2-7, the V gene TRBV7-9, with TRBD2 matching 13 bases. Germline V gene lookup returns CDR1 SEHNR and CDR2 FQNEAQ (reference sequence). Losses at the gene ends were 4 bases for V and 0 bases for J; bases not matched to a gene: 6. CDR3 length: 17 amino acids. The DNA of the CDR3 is TGTGCCAGCAGCTCAGGGACTAGCGGGACATACTCCTACGAGCAGTACTTC. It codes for CASSSGTSGTYSYEQYF.

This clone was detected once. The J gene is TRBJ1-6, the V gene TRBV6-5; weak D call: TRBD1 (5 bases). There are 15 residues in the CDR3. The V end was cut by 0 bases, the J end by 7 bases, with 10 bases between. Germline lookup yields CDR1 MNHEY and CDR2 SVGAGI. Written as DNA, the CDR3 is TGTGCCAGCAGTTACTCGAGACAGAAAAATTCACCCCTCCACTTT. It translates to CASSYSRQKNSPLHF.

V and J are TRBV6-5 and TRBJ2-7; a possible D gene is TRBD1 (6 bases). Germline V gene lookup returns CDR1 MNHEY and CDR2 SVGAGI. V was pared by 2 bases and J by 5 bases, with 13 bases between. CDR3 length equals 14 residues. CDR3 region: CASSYPGALDEQYF. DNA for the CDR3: TGTGCCAGCAGTTACCCAGGGGCCCTTGACGAGCAGTACTTC.

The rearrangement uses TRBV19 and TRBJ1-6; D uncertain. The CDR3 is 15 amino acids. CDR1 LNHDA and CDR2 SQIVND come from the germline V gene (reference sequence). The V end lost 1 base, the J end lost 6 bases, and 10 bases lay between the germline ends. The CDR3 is CASSIVGGGNSPLHF. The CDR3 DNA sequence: TGTGCCAGTAGTATAGTGGGAGGAGGTAATTCACCCCTCCACTTT. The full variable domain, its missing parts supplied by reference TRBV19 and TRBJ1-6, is DGGITQSPKYLFRKEGQNVTLSCEQNLNHDAMYWYRQDPGQGLRLIYYSQIVNDFQKGDIAEGYSVSREKKESFPLTVTSAQKNPTAFYLCASSIVGGGNSPLHFGNGTRLTVT.

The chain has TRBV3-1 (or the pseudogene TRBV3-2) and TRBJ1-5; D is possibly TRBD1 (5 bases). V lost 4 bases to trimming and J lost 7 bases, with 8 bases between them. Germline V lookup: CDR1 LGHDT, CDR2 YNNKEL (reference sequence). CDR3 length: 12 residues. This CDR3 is CASSPQGQPQHF. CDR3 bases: TGTGCCAGCAGCCCGCAGGGACAGCCCCAGCATTTT.

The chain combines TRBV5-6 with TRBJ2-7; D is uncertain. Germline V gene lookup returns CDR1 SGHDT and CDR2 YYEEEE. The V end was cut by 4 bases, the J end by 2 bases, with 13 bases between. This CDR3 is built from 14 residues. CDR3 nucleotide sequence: TGTGCCAGCAGCCCGGGTGAGCTAACCTACGAGCAGTACTTC. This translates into CASSPGELTYEQYF. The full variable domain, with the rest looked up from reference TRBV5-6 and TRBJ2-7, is DAGVTQSPTHLIKTRGQQVTLRCSPKSGHDTVSWYQQALGQGPQFIFQYYEEEERQRGNFPDRFSGHQFPNYSSELNVNALLLGDSALYLCASSPGELTYEQYFGPGTRLTVT.

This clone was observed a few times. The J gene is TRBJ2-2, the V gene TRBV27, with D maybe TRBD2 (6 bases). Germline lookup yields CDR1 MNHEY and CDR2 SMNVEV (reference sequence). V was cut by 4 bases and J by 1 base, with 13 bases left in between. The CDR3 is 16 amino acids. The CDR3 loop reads CASSSRDFQNTGELFF. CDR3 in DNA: TGTGCCAGCAGTTCCCGGGACTTCCAGAACACCGGGGAGCTGTTTTTT.

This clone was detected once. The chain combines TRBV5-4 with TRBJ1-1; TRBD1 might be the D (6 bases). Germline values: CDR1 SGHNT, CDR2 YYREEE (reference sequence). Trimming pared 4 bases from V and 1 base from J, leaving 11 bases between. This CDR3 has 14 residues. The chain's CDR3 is CASSGRDTNTEAFF. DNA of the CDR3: TGTGCCAGCAGCGGCCGGGACACGAACACTGAAGCTTTCTTT. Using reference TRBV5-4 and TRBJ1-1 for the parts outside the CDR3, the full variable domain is ETGVTQSPTHLIKTRGQQVTLRCSSQSGHNTVSWYQQALGQGPQFIFQYYREEENGRGNFPPRFSGLQFPNYSSELNVNALELDDSALYLCASSGRDTNTEAFFGQGTRLTVV.

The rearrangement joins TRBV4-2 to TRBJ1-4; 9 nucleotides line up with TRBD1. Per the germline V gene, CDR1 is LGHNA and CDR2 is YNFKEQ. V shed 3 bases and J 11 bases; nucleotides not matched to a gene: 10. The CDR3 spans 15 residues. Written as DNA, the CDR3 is TGTGCCAGCAGCCATACAGGGGGCGTAGGGCCGAAACTGTTTTTT. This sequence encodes CASSHTGGVGPKLFF.

CDR3 in amino acids: CASSLTGNNSPLHF. The DNA for the CDR3 is TGCGCCAGCAGCTTGACAGGGAATAATTCACCCCTCCACTTT. This rearrangement joins TRBV5-1 to TRBJ1-6; possible D gene TRBD1, 6 bases. The germline V gene encodes CDR1 SGHRS and CDR2 YFSETQ. V lost 1 base and J 5 bases, leaving 7 bases between the germline ends. The CDR3 contains 14 residues.

The CDR3 region is CASSRPTGYGYTF. The CDR3, as DNA: TGTGCCAGCAGCCGGCCAACGGGCTATGGCTACACCTTC. This chain joins TRBV6-2 or TRBV6-3 and TRBJ1-2, with no clear D. The CDR3 covers 13 residues. Per the germline V gene, CDR1 is MNHEY and CDR2 is SVGEGT. V was clipped by 6 bases and J by 4 bases, with 12 bases between them.

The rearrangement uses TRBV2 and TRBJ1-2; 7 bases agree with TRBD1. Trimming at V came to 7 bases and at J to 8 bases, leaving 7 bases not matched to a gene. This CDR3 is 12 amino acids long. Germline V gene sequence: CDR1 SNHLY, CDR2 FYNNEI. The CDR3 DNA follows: TGTGCCAGCACCCAGACAGGGTTCGGCTACACCTTC. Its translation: CASTQTGFGYTF.

The CDR3, as DNA: TGTGCCAGCAGCTCGGTAAACACTGAAGCTTTCTTT. It encodes CASSSVNTEAFF. V usage is TRBV7-9 and J usage is TRBJ1-1; D gene unclear. The CDR3 has 12 residues. Germline values: CDR1 SEHNR, CDR2 FQNEAQ (reference sequence). With 4 bases removed from V and 2 bases from J, the gap between germline ends came to 5 bases.